This entry is about one TCR beta chain. This clone has only a few counts. The specificity of this receptor is unknown. Base qualities are not at hand, and no much larger clone is one base apart. Other nucleotide sequences from this sample produce the same CDR3. The sample belongs to a study of beta chain features in type 1 diabetes (dated by TCRdb to between 2017 and 2018). Some background on the complete study: Mean age, gender distribution, total cell number and subset yield were not different between patients and healthy donors. Whereas all 30 or so donors provided naive and central memory subsets, regulatory and stem cell-like memory subsets were isolated from just 8 patients and roughly eight healthy donors. The study compared TCRB repertoires of sorted circulating CD4+ T cell subsets between recently diagnosed type 1 diabetes patients and matched healthy donors. A total of 100 million to 110 million sorted cells were examined across all samples, and a strong correlation was observed between cell number per subset and RNA yield. What the authors observed across the whole study: Naive, central memory and regulatory TCRB repertoires appeared to be more alike among patients than among healthy donors. Shorter templates might have been favored by PCR, but patient and control samples were amplified and corrected together, so both groups would have been affected equally by any skew. A moderate but significant shortening of TCRB CDR3 length was observed in type 1 diabetes patients in all four CD4+ subsets. Because cDNA was sequenced instead of genomic DNA, highly expressing activated cells could be over-represented, though the groups showed no difference in activation or CD3 levels. Because the HLA sub-analyses included only small numbers of individuals, any influence of HLA type on TCRB rearrangement was left unresolved. Patients with type 1 diabetes made fewer insertions and deleted more nucleotides at VDJ recombination sites, implying thymic rearrangement abnormalities.

The entire isolated RNA was reverse transcribed using the High Capacity cDNA Reverse Transcription Kit, and thus expressed TCRB transcripts were sequenced. Deep immunoSEQ sequencing was applied to naive, central memory and regulatory T cell samples, giving an average of around 3.4 million total reads per sample. Sorted cells were lysed in RLT buffer and RNA was extracted with DNase-treated RNeasy Micro or Mini kits, depending on cell number. Each cell subset was processed on its own to prevent cross-contamination, while patient and healthy donor samples were processed together. The immunoSEQ multiplex PCR was used to amplify TCRB sequences from cDNA, yielding 87-bp fragments that span the CDR3 region. The amplicons were sequenced using the Illumina HiSeq platform. The paper's data handling went like this. PCR bias was computationally corrected using synthetic template baselines, reads within Hamming distance 2 were collapsed, and singletons that could not be merged were discarded. By aligning reads against IMGT, V, D and J genes, CDR3 length, and insertions or deletions at six rearrangement sites were assigned. Clonotype counts were normalized to sorted cell number within each subset before computing true diversity and Gini coefficients with the tcR R package. The overlap coefficient, calculated on TCRB nucleotide sequences, was used to measure repertoire sharing. As a proxy for the pre-selection repertoire, out-of-frame TCRB sequences from naive cells were analyzed. TCRdb mirrors the immuneACCESS table, restricted to in-frame sequences. Some clones are absent from its copies; in checked studies, under half trace to an unresolved V gene, and the reason for the others is unknown. That table supplies the V and J calls and clone size; D and trimming were determined from the DNA. The sample contains about 700,000 clones, about an eighth of them found a single time. Approximately 0.022% of the sample is in the top ten clones.

Each donor gave one peripheral blood draw, averaging approximately 120 mL, which was collected into heparinised tubes. A BD FACSAria II and a panel including CD45RO, CCR7, CD25, CD127, CD95 and CD27 were used to sort naive, central memory, regulatory and stem cell-like memory CD4+ T cells. A purity above 98% was achieved for all sorted populations. PBMCs were isolated immediately by Lymphoprep density gradient centrifugation and stained directly without culture. To minimize batch effects, samples were stained and sorted in pairs, one healthy donor with one patient per experiment. CDR1 is given as SGHDT and CDR2 as YYEEEE, both from the germline V gene. From cysteine to phenylalanine, the CDR3 is 14 amino acids long. Just CDR3 DNA is preserved here, 42 bases in frame from base 1. V is pared back by 1 base and J by 0 bases, with 6 bases lying between the germline termini.

The sequenced sample consisted of naive CD4+ T cells from blood. This specimen's cell subset or site label, per the study, means: true naive CD4+ T cells. This chain joins TRBV5-6 to TRBJ2-3, with TRBD1 perhaps the D gene, on 6 matching bases. The receptor was derived from a man between 18 and 29 years old with type 1 diabetes. CDR3 reads: CASSLRGSTDTQYF. The DNA sequence is TGTGCCAGCAGCTTGAGGGGGAGCACAGATACGCAGTATTTT. Where the CDR3 stops, the reference TRBV5-6 and TRBJ2-3 genes take over; the full variable domain is DAGVTQSPTHLIKTRGQQVTLRCSPKSGHDTVSWYQQALGQGPQFIFQYYEEEERQRGNFPDRFSGHQFPNYSSELNVNALLLGDSALYLCASSLRGSTDTQYFGPGTRLTVL.